This T cell receptor (beta chain) was captured by sequencing in a study of OX40 agonist ivuxolimab in advanced cancers. Study background: Treatment of patients was with ivuxolimab, an agonistic anti-OX40 (CD134) antibody. Findings and limits, study-wide: Near-lowest levels of clonal expansion characterized partial responders at 0.1-3.0 mg/kg. Normalized expansion of T-cell clones was also low for some nonresponders.

TCRdb keeps only in-frame clones here, not all; method: immunoSEQ multiplex PCR. The sample lists 73,000 or so clones; 80% to 90% were seen once. Enrollment shut out patients with autoimmune disease history or systemic immunosuppression. Points on this clone: Its antigen is not known.

Trimming left V 9 bases short and J 3 bases short, with 23 bases between. The length of the CDR3 is 17 residues. From germline, CDR1 is LNHDA and CDR2 SQIVND (reference sequence). The starting material was CD4+ or CD8+ T cells sorted from blood, obtained in a trial of the OX40 agonist ivuxolimab. The sequence was obtained from an adult with an advanced solid tumor such as melanoma, head and neck, liver or kidney cancer. The chain links TRBV19 to TRBJ1-4; D uncertain. In DNA, the CDR3 is TGTGCCAGCAAAAATACGGCCCCGACCGGGGCTAATGAAAAACTGTTTTTT. The encoded protein is CASKNTAPTGANEKLFF. Full variable domain (rest looked up from reference TRBV19 and TRBJ1-4): DGGITQSPKYLFRKEGQNVTLSCEQNLNHDAMYWYRQDPGQGLRLIYYSQIVNDFQKGDIAEGYSVSREKKESFPLTVTSAQKNPTAFYLCASKNTAPTGANEKLFFGSGTQLSVL.